This TCR beta chain was recorded in a study of cytomegalovirus exposure and HLA in healthy donors. In this sample, this clone turned up once. Primers included in the PCR were 60 Vbeta and 13 Jbeta primers. Sequencing was performed with immunoSEQ multiplex PCR; in TCRdb, only in-frame clones are kept and a portion is missing. The sample lists about 120,000 clones, around 81% occurring once. The ends lost 1 base at V and 7 bases at J; junction bases unmatched: 7. The germline V gene encodes CDR1 LNHNV and CDR2 YYDKDF (reference sequence). The CDR3 extends over 15 amino acids. This clonotype was sampled from a woman aged 40 to 50 in good health and CMV-seronegative. V and J are TRBV15 and TRBJ2-1; TRBD1 aligns across 7 bases. The sequenced sample consisted of PBMCs. The CDR3 spells CATSRVNRGRNEQFF. The DNA for the CDR3 is TGTGCCACCAGCAGAGTAAACAGGGGTAGAAATGAGCAGTTCTTC.